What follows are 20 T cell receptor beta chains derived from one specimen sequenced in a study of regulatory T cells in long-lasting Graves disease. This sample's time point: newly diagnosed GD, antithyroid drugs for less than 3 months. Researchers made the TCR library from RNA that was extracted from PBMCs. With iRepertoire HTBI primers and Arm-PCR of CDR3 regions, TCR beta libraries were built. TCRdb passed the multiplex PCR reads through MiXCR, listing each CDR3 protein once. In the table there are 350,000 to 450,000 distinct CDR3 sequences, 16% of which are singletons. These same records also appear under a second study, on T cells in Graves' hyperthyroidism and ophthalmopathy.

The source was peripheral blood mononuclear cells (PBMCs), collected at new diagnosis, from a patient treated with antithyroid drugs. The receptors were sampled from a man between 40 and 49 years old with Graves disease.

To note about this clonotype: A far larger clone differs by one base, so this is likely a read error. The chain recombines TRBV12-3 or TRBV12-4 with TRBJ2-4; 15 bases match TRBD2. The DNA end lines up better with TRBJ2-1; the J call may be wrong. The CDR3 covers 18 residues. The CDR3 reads CASSFKSLGLAGGNGQFF. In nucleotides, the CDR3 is TGTGCCAGCAGTTTCAAGTCCTTGGGACTAGCGGGGGGCAATGGGCAGTTCTTC.

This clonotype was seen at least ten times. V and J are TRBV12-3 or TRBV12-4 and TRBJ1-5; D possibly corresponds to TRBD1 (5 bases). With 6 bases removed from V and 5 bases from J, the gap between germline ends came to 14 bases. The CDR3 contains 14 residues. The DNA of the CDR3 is TGTGCCAGCAGCTTCGGGGGTTTGGATCAGCCCCAGCATTTT. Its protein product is CASSFGGLDQPQHF.

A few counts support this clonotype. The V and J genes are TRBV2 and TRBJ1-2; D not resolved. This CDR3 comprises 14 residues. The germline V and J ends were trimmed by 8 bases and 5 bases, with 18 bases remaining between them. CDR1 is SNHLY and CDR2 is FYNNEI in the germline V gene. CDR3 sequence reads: CASAGESPRYGYTF. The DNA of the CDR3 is TGTGCCAGCGCTGGAGAAAGCCCCCGTTATGGCTACACCTTC.

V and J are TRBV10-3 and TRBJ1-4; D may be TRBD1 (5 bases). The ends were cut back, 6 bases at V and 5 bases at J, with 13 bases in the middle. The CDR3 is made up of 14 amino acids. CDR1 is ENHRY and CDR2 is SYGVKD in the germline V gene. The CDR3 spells CAIRGTAENEKLFF. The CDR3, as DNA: TGTGCCATCAGGGGGACGGCCGAAAATGAAAAACTGTTTTTT.

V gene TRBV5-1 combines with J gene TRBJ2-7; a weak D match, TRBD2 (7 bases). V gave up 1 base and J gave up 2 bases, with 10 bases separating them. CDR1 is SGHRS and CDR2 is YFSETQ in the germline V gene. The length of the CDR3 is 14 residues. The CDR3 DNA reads TGCGCCAGCAGCTTGACAGGGACTACCTACGAGCAGTACTTC. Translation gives CASSLTGTTYEQYF.

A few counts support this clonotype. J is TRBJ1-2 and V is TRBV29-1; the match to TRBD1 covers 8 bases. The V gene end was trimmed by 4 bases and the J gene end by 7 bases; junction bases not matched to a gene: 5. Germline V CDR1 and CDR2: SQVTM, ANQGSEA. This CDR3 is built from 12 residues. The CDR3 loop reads CSVVGRGPGYTF. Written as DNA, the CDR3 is TGCAGCGTTGTGGGCAGGGGGCCTGGCTACACCTTC.

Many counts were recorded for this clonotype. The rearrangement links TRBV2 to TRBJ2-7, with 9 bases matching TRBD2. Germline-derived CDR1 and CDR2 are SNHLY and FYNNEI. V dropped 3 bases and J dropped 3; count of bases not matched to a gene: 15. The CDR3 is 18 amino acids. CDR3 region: CASSDRGARRGGHYEQYF. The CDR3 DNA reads TGTGCCAGCAGTGATAGAGGGGCGCGGCGGGGGGGGCACTACGAGCAGTACTTC. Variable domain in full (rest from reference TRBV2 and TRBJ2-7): EPEVTQTPSHQVTQMGQEVILRCVPISNHLYFYWYRQILGQKVEFLVSFYNNEISEKSEIFDDQFSVERPDGSNFTLKIRSTKLEDSAMYFCASSDRGARRGGHYEQYFGPGTRLTVT.

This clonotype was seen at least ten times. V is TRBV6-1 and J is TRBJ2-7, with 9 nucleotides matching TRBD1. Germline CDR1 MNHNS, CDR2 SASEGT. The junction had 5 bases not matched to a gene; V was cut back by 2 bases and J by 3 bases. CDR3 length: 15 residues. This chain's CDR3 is CASSERDRVVYEQYF. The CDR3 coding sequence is TGTGCCAGCAGTGAACGGGACAGGGTGGTCTACGAGCAGTACTTC.

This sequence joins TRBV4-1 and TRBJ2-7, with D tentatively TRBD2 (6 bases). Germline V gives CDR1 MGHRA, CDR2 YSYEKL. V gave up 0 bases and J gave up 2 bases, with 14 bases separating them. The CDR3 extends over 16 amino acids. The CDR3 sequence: CASSQESRGATYEQYF. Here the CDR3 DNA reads TGCGCCAGCAGCCAAGAATCCCGCGGGGCCACCTACGAGCAGTACTTC.

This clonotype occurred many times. The CDR3 region is CASSLTGQNNEKLFF. CDR3 nucleotide sequence: TGTGCCAGCAGTCTTACGGGACAAAACAATGAAAAACTGTTTTTT. The chain uses TRBV2 and TRBJ1-4; TRBD1 might be the D (6 bases). Trimming took off 5 bases at V and 5 bases at J, with 15 bases between the two ends. Germline V gene sequence: CDR1 SNHLY, CDR2 FYNNEI. The CDR3 loop spans 15 amino acids.

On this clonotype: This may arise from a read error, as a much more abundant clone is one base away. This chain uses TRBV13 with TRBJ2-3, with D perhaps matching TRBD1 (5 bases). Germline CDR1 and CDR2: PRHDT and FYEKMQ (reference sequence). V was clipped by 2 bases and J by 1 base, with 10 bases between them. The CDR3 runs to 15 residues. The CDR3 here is CASSLKGQGTDTQYF. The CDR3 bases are TGTGCCAGCAGCTTAAAGGGGCAGGGCACAGATACGCAGTATTTT.

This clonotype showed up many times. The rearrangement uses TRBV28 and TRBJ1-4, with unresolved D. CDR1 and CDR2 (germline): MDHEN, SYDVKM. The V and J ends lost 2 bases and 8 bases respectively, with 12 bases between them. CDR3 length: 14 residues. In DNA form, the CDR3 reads TGTGCCAGCAGTTTAAGTACAGCGGAGGAAAAACTGTTTTTT. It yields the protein CASSLSTAEEKLFF.

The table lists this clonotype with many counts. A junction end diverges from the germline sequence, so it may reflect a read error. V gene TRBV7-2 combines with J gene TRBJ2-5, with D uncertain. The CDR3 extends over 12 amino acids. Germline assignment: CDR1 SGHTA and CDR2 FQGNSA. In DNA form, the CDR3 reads TGTGCCAGCAGCTTAACAAAGGCGGTCCCCGACTTC. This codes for CASSLTKAVPDF.

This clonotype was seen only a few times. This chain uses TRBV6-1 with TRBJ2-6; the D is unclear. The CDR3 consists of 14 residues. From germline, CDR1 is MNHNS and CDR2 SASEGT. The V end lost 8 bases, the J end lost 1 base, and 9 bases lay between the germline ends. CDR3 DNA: TGTGCCAGCCGGCCAGCTTCTGGGGCCAACGTCCTGACTTTC. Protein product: CASRPASGANVLTF.

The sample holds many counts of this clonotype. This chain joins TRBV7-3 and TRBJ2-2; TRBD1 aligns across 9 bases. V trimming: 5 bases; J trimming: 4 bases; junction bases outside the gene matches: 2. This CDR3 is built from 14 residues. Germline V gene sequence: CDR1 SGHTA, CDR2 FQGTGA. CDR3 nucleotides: TGTGCCAGCAGCCCACAGGGGGCCACCGGGGAGCTGTTTTTT. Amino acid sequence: CASSPQGATGELFF.

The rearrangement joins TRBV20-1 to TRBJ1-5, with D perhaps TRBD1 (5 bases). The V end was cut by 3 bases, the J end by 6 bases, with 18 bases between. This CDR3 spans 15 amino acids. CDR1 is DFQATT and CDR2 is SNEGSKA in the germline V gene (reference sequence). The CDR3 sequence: CSASLGWGVGQPQHF. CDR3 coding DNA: TGCAGTGCTAGTTTGGGTTGGGGGGTCGGTCAGCCCCAGCATTTT.

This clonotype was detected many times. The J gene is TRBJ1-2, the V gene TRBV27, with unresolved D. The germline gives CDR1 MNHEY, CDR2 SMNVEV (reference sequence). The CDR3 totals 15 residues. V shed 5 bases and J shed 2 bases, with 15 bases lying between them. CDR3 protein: CASSALGPGNYGYTF. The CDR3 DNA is TGTGCCAGCAGTGCCCTCGGACCGGGGAACTATGGCTACACCTTC.

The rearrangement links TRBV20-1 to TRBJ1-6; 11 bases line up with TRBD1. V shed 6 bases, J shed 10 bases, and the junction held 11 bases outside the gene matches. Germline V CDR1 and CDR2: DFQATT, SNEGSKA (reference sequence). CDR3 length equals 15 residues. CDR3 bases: TGCAGTGCACCCGGGACAGGGGGTTCTGACTCACCCCTCCACTTT. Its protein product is CSAPGTGGSDSPLHF.

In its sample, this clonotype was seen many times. The CDR3 DNA follows: TGTGCCACCAGCAGAGACATGCAGAACACCGGGGAGCTGTTTTTT. Amino acid sequence: CATSRDMQNTGELFF. This chain connects TRBV15 to TRBJ2-2; no definite D call. This CDR3 region has 15 residues. Germline loops: CDR1 LNHNV, CDR2 YYDKDF (reference sequence). V lost 0 bases and J lost 1, with 6 bases in between.

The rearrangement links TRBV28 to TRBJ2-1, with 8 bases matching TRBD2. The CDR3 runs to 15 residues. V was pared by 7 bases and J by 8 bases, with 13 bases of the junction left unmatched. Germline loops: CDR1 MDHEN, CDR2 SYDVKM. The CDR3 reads CASNHGTSGRDEQFF. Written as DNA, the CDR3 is TGTGCCAGCAACCACGGGACTAGTGGGAGGGATGAGCAGTTCTTC.